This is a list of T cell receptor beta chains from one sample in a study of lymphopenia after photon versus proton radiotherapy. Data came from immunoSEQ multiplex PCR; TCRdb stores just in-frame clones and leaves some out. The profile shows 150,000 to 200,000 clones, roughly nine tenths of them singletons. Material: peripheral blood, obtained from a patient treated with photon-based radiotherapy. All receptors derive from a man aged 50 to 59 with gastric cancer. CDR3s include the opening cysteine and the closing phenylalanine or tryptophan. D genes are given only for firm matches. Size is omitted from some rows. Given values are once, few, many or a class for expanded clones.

CASSELGVSTEAFF,TGTGCCAGCAGTGAACTCGGGGTGTCCACTGAAGCTTTCTTT,-,-,TRBJ1-1,TRBV2
CASSVGGTYEQYF,TGTGCCAGCTCGGTGGGGGGAACCTACGAGCAGTACTTC,-,-,TRBJ2-7,TRBV18
CASSPDRNQPQHF,TGTGCCAGCAGCCCCGACAGGAATCAGCCCCAGCATTTT,-,-,TRBJ1-5,TRBV7-3
CASSEGRSTTGYTF,TGTGCCAGCAGTGAAGGTCGCAGTACTACTGGCTACACCTTC,-,-,TRBJ1-2,TRBV6-1
CATRGGGTEAFF,TGCGCCACCCGTGGGGGGGGCACTGAAGCTTTCTTT,-,-,TRBJ1-1,TRBV10-2
CASSLGEYRGPYEQYF,TGTGCCAGCAGCTTAGGGGAGTACCGGGGCCCCTACGAGCAGTACTTC,-,-,TRBJ2-7,TRBV7-9
CSVEGGANEKLFF,TGCAGCGTAGAAGGAGGGGCTAATGAAAAACTGTTTTTT,many,-,TRBJ1-4,TRBV29-1
CASSQAGLQKPYEQYF,TGCGCCAGCAGCCAAGCTGGGCTGCAGAAACCCTACGAGCAGTACTTC,-,-,TRBJ2-7,TRBV4-1
CASSPQGAVNTEAFF,TGCGCCAGCAGTCCTCAGGGGGCCGTAAACACTGAAGCTTTCTTT,-,TRBD1,TRBJ1-1,TRBV5-1
CASSLTDWQPQHF,TGTGCCAGCAGCCTGACGGACTGGCAGCCCCAGCATTTT,once,-,TRBJ1-5,TRBV7-2
CASSLAREAGELFF,TGTGCCAGCAGCTTAGCTAGGGAGGCCGGGGAGCTGTTTTTT,-,-,TRBJ2-2,TRBV7-2
CASSYDGTGGSYEQFF,TGTGCCAGCAGTTACGACGGGACAGGGGGGTCCTATGAGCAGTTCTTC,-,TRBD1,TRBJ2-1,TRBV6-6
CASSLGRGIEAFF,TGTGCCAGCAGTTTAGGCAGGGGGATTGAAGCTTTCTTT,-,TRBD1,TRBJ1-1,TRBV27
CASSFSAGAVTTYGYTF,TGTGCCAGCAGTTTTTCGGCAGGGGCGGTTACCACCTATGGCTACACCTTC,-,-,TRBJ1-2,TRBV27
CASMGQPNTEAFF,TGTGCCAGTATGGGACAACCAAACACTGAAGCTTTCTTT,-,-,TRBJ1-1,TRBV19
CASSKRRDRRRDYGYTF,TGTGCCAGCAGCAAAAGAAGGGACAGGCGGCGGGACTATGGCTACACCTTC,-,-,TRBJ1-2,TRBV21-1
CASQRDRGYGYTF,TGTGCCAGCCAAAGGGACCGGGGTTATGGCTACACCTTC,-,-,TRBJ1-2,TRBV14
CASRSGTSSRDTQYF,TGTGCCAGTAGGTCCGGGACTAGCAGCCGAGATACGCAGTATTTT,-,TRBD2,TRBJ2-3,TRBV19
CASSQAGTVQETQYF,TGTGCCAGCAGCCAAGCGGGGACGGTACAAGAGACCCAGTACTTC,-,-,TRBJ2-5,TRBV14
CASSRQINTGELFF,TGTGCCAGCAGCCGACAGATAAACACCGGGGAGCTGTTTTTT,-,-,TRBJ2-2,TRBV7-9
CASSPDSLNEKLFF,TGCGCCAGCAGCCCAGACAGCCTTAATGAAAAACTGTTTTTT,-,-,TRBJ1-4,TRBV4-1
CSVGATGETQYF,TGCAGCGTTGGGGCGACAGGGGAGACCCAGTACTTC,once,TRBD1,TRBJ2-5,TRBV29-1
CASSLVPGTGDQPQHF,TGTGCCAGTAGTTTGGTGCCCGGGACAGGGGATCAGCCCCAGCATTTT,-,TRBD1,TRBJ1-5,TRBV19
CASREGLRSYEQYF,TGCGCCAGCAGAGAGGGACTACGCTCCTACGAGCAGTACTTC,-,TRBD2,TRBJ2-7,TRBV5-1
CASNRDNYGYTF,TGTGCCAGCAACCGGGACAACTATGGCTACACCTTC,-,-,TRBJ1-2,TRBV2
CATSGRSSYEQYF,TGTGCCACCAGCGGACGGAGCTCCTACGAGCAGTACTTC,-,-,TRBJ2-7,TRBV15
CASGGGNTEAFF,TGTGCCAGCGGGGGGGGAAACACTGAAGCTTTCTTT,-,-,TRBJ1-1,TRBV2
CASIGQANEQFF,TGTGCCAGCATCGGACAGGCTAATGAGCAGTTCTTC,-,TRBD1,TRBJ2-1,TRBV25-1
CASSGTGGASEKLFF,TGTGCCAGCAGCGGGACAGGGGGCGCTAGTGAAAAACTGTTTTTT,-,TRBD1,TRBJ1-4,TRBV2
CASSLGPPRSYGYTF,TGTGCCAGCAGCTTGGGCCCTCCTAGGAGCTATGGCTACACCTTC,-,-,TRBJ1-2,TRBV7-6
CASRLASGSKSYEQYF,TGTGCCAGCCGTCTAGCCTCCGGGTCCAAATCCTACGAGCAGTACTTC,-,-,TRBJ2-7,TRBV5-5
CASSLGVGGSTEAFF,TGTGCCAGCAGCTTAGGTGTAGGGGGGTCGACTGAAGCTTTCTTT,-,-,TRBJ1-1,TRBV7-6
CASSPDRSNYGYTF,TGTGCCAGTAGTCCGGACAGGTCTAACTATGGCTACACCTTC,few,TRBD1,TRBJ1-2,TRBV19
CASSMGTFPHAF,TGTGCCAGCAGCATGGGAACTTTCCCCCACGCCTTC,-,-,TRBJ2-7,TRBV7-9
CASSVGGNYGYTF,TGCGCCAGCAGTGTGGGGGGTAACTATGGCTACACCTTC,-,-,TRBJ1-2,TRBV10-2
CASSELAGAGELFF,TGCGCCAGCAGTGAGTTAGCGGGAGCCGGGGAGCTGTTTTTT,-,TRBD2,TRBJ2-2,TRBV10-1
CAISDRSSGNTIYF,TGTGCCATCAGTGACAGGTCCTCTGGAAACACCATATATTTT,-,-,TRBJ1-3,TRBV10-3
CASSLGTGSYNEQFF,TGTGCCAGCAGTTTAGGGACAGGGTCCTACAATGAGCAGTTCTTC,once,TRBD1,TRBJ2-1,TRBV27
CASSQGTDMNTEAFF,TGCGCCAGCAGCCAAGGTACAGACATGAACACTGAAGCTTTCTTT,-,-,TRBJ1-1,TRBV7-3
CASSSGRVQETQYF,TGTGCCAGCAGCTCGGGGAGGGTCCAAGAGACCCAGTACTTC,-,TRBD2,TRBJ2-5,TRBV7-2
CASSLGLAGESTDTQYF,TGTGCCAGCAGCTTAGGACTAGCGGGAGAGAGCACAGATACGCAGTATTTT,-,TRBD2,TRBJ2-3,TRBV7-9
CASSPDISYGYTF,TGCGCCAGCAGCCCTGACATCTCGTATGGCTACACCTTC,-,-,TRBJ1-2,TRBV5-1
CASSLASGRGTGELFF,TGTGCCAGCAGCTTAGCGTCCGGACGGGGCACCGGGGAGCTGTTTTTT,-,-,TRBJ2-2,TRBV7-2
CASSLAEGPKTQYF,TGCGCCAGCAGCTTGGCAGAAGGTCCTAAGACCCAGTACTTC,-,-,TRBJ2-5,TRBV5-1
CASPAGQTNTGELFF,TGTGCCAGCCCAGCGGGACAGACGAACACCGGGGAGCTGTTTTTT,-,-,TRBJ2-2,TRBV18
CASSLGDATYEQYF,TGTGCCAGCAGCTTGGGAGACGCAACCTACGAGCAGTACTTC,-,-,TRBJ2-7,TRBV7-8
CASRDRLGELFF,TGTGCCAGCAGGGACAGGTTAGGGGAGCTGTTTTTT,-,TRBD1,TRBJ2-2,TRBV6-5
CASSEGGGPYEQYF,TGTGCCAGCAGTGAGGGGGGGGGCCCCTACGAGCAGTACTTC,-,-,TRBJ2-7,TRBV2
CASSYGTSGPYEQYF,TGTGCCAGCAGTTACGGGACTAGCGGACCCTACGAGCAGTACTTC,-,TRBD2,TRBJ2-7,TRBV27
CASSPSQERGASEYF,TGTGCCAGCTCACCATCCCAGGAGAGGGGTGCATCTGAGTACTTC,-,-,TRBJ2-7,TRBV18
CASTPSEGAMNTEAFF,TGTGCCAGCACCCCTTCGGAGGGGGCGATGAACACTGAAGCTTTCTTT,-,TRBD1,TRBJ1-1,TRBV28
CASSLHPAGRDEQYF,TGTGCCAGCAGCTTACATCCGGCGGGGCGGGACGAGCAGTACTTC,few,-,TRBJ2-7,TRBV7-6
CASSYSVLADNYEQYF,TGTGCCAGCAGTTACTCGGTACTAGCGGATAATTACGAGCAGTACTTC,few,TRBD2,TRBJ2-7,TRBV6-5
CASSLSRTHGRDTEAFF,TGTGCCAGCAGCTTATCGCGGACGCATGGTAGGGACACTGAAGCTTTCTTT,-,-,TRBJ1-1,TRBV7-6
CATGTATNTEAFF,TGTGCCACAGGGACAGCAACGAACACTGAAGCTTTCTTT,-,TRBD1,TRBJ1-1,TRBV19